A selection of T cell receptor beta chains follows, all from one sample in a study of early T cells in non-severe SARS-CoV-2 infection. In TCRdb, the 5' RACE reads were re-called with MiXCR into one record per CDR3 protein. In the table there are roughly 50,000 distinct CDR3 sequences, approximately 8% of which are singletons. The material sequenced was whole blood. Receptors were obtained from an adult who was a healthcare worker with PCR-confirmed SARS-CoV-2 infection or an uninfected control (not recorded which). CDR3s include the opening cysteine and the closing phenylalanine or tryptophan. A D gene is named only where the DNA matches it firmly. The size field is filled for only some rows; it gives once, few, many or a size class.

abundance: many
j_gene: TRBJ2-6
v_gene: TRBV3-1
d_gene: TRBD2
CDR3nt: TGTGCCAGCAGCCCCCGTTTAGCGGGACCGTCTGGGGCCAACGTCCTGACTTTC
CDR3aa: CASSPRLAGPSGANVLTF

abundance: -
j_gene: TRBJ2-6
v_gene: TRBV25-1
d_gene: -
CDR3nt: TGTGCCAGCAGTGACTCTGGGGCCAACGTCCTGACTTTC
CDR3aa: CASSDSGANVLTF

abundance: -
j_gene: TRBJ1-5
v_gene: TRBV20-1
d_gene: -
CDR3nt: TGCAGTGCTAGACAGGGCAATCAGCCCCAGCATTTT
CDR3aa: CSARQGNQPQHF

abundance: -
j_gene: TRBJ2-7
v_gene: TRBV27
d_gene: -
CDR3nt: TGTGCCAGCAGTTCAGACGGGCCTAAAGCCTACGAGCAGTACTTC
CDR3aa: CASSSDGPKAYEQYF

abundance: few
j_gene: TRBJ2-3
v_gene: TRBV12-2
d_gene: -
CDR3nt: TGTGCAAGTCGCTTCATTTCAGGGGCTAGCGGGAGACCGGGAAATAACACAGATACGCAGTATTTT
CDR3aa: CASRFISGASGRPGNNTDTQYF

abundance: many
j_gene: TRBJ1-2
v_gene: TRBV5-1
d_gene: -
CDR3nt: TGCGCCAGCAGCTTGGAGGGGTCCTTAGCCTTGGGTGGCTACACCTTC
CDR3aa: CASSLEGSLALGGYTF

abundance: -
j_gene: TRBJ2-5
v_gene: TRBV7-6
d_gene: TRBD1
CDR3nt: TGTGCCAGCAGCTTAGGGACAGGGACCCCTTTGGAGACCCAGTACTTC
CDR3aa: CASSLGTGTPLETQYF

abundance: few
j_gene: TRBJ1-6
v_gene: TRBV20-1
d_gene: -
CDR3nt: TGCAGTGCTAGAGGAGACTCTGCGCATTCACCCCTCCACTTT
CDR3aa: CSARGDSAHSPLHF

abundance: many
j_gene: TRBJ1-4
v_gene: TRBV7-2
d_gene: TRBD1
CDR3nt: TGTGCCAGCAGCCGGACAGGGCCCAATGAAAAACTGTTTTTT
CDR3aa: CASSRTGPNEKLFF

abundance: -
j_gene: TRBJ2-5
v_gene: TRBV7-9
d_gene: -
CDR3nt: TGTGCCAGCAGCCCAGCGGGACACCCCCAAGAGACCCAGTACTTC
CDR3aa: CASSPAGHPQETQYF

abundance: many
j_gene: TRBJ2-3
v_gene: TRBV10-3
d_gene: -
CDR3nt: TGTGCCATCAGTGGAACAGGGTCAGATACGCAGTATTTT
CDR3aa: CAISGTGSDTQYF

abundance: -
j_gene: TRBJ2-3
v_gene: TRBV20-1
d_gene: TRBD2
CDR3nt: TGCAGTGCTAGAGTACCTAGCGGGGGGGCAGATACGCAGTATTTT
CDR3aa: CSARVPSGGADTQYF

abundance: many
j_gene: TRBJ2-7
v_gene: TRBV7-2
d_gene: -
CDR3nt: TGTGCCAGCAGCTTAGATAGCCTCGGGGCCTCCTACGAGCAGTACTTC
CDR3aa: CASSLDSLGASYEQYF

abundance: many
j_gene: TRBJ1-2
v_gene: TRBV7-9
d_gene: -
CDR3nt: TGTGCCAGCAGCCCCCCTTGGACAGCGTATGGCTACACCTTC
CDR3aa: CASSPPWTAYGYTF

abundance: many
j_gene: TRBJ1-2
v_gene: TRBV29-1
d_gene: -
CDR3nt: TGCAGCGTTGAAGAAGGCTACACCTTC
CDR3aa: CSVEEGYTF

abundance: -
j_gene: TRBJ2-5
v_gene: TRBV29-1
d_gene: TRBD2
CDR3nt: TGCAGCGTTGGACTAGCGGGGGTACCGGATCCATCACGTTCCCAAGAGACCCAGTACTTC
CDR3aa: CSVGLAGVPDPSRSQETQYF

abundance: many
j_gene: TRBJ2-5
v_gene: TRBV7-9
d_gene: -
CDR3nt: TGTGCCAGCAGTCCGCAGGACGTATTGTATCAAGAGACCCAGTACTTC
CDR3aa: CASSPQDVLYQETQYF

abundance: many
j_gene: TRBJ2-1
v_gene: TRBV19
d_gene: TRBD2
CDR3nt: TGTGCCAGTAGTCTTAGCGGGAGCGGTTACAATGAGCAGTTCTTC
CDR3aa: CASSLSGSGYNEQFF

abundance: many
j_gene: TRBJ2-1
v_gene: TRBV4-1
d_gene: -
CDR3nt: TGCGCCAGCAGCCAAGGAGACGGGAGCTCCTACAATGAGCAGTTCTTC
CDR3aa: CASSQGDGSSYNEQFF

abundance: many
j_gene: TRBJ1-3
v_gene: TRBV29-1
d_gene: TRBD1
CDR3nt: TGCAGCGTTGTTGAGGGGGCGGCTGGAAACACCATATATTTT
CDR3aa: CSVVEGAAGNTIYF

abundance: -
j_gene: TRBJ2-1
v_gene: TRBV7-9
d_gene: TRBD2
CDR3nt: TGTGCCAGCAGCTTATTAGCGGGAGGATTCGATGAGCAGTTCTTC
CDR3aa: CASSLLAGGFDEQFF

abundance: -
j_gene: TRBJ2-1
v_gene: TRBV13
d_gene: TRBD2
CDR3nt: TGTGCCAGCAGCTCCAAAGCGGGGCCGGGGAATGAGCAGTTCTTC
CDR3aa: CASSSKAGPGNEQFF

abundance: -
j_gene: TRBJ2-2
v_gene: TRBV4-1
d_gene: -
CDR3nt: TGCGCCAGCAGCCCCCCAGGGTTCCCCGGGGAGCTGTTTTTT
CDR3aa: CASSPPGFPGELFF

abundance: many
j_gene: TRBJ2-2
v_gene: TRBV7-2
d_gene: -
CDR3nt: TGTGCCAGCAGGGGGTGGCAGTCGAACACCGGGGAGCTGTTTTTT
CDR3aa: CASRGWQSNTGELFF

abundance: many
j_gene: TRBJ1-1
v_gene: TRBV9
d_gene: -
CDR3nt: TGTGCCAGCAGCGTAGATGGGGCCACTGAAGCTTTCTTT
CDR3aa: CASSVDGATEAFF

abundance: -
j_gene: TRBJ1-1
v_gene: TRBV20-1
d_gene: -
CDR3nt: TGCAGTGCTTCGCCAGGTGCTGAAGCTTTCTTT
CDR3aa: CSASPGAEAFF

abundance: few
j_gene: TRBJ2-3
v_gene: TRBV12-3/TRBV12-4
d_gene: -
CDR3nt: TGTGCCAGCAGTTTGATGGACTATCATAGCACAGATACGCAGTATTTT
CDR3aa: CASSLMDYHSTDTQYF

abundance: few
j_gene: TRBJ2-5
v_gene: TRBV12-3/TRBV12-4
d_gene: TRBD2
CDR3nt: TGTGCCAGCAGTCCGGGACTAGCGGGAGGGCAAGAGACCCAGTACTTC
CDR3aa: CASSPGLAGGQETQYF

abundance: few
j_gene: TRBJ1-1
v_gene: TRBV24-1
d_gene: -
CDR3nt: TGTGCCACCAGTGATTTCGGGGAAGCTTTCTTT
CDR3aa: CATSDFGEAFF

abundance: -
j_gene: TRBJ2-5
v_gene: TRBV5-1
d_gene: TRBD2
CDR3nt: TGCGCCAGCAGCCCACCTGGACTAGCAGTGGGTCAAGAGACCCAGTACTTC
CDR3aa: CASSPPGLAVGQETQYF

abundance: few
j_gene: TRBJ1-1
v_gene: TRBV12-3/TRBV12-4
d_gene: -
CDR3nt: TGTGCCAGCAGTTTAGGAGGGGGGAGTAGGAACACTGAAGCTTTCTTT
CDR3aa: CASSLGGGSRNTEAFF

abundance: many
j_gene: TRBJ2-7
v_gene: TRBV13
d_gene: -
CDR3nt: TGTGCCAGCAGCTCCGGCGGTGCCCCTTACGAGCAGTACTTC
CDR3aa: CASSSGGAPYEQYF